This paragraph reports one TCR beta chain. The antigen is not known. The listed genes are named as in mouse. The read ends 1 residue shy of where the CDR3 ends; the end is completed using the germline J gene. This record comes from a study of tissue T cells after allogeneic stem cell transplantation. Findings and caveats of the study: Only a limited share of tissue TCRs appeared in blood or spleen.

Germline V CDR1 and CDR2: MNHDT, YYDKIL. The CDR3 is made up of 13 amino acids. The germline V and J ends were trimmed by 1 base and 0 bases, with 4 bases remaining between them. Clones were sequenced by immunoSEQ multiplex PCR, and TCRdb holds only the in-frame ones, with some missing. This table has 45,000 to 50,000 clones, roughly 75% appearing once. The genes are TRBV17 and TRBJ2-7; D is undetermined. Sequenced: sorted cells pooled from one or two spleens. The TCR sequence derives from a pool of C57BL/6 mice in good health. Incomplete CDR3 DNA: TGTGCTAGCAGTAGAGGAAGCTCCTATGAACAGTAC. This encodes CASSRGSSYEQY. The whole CDR3 is CASSRGSSYEQYF.